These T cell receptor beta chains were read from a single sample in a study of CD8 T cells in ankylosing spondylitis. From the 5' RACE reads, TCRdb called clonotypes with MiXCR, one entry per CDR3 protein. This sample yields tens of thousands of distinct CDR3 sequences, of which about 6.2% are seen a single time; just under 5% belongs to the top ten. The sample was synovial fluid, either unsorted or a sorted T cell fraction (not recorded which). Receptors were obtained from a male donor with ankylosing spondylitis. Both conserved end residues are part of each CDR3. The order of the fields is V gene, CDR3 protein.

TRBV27,CASSSHPTGNYGYTF
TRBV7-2,CASRPRGERNTIYF
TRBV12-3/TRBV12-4,CASSLGVGREGTEAFF
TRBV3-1,CASSHSAGNQPQHF
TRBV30,CAWAQGNTGELFF
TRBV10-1,CASSEYRTSDYNEQFF
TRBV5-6,CASRERRPSSYNEQFF
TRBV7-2,CASSFSRGGETQYF
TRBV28,CASSLAGAQPQHF
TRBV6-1,CASTQRFSYNEQFF
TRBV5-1,CASSLTGGPGDTQYF
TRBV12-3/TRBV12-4,CASSPYGGGYNEQFF
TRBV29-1,CSVVRGGEGETQYF
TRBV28,CASRLNENLFF
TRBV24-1,CATSEGQNYGYTF
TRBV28,CASRGSSGANVLTF
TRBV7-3,CASSTSGTTHNEQFF
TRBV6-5,CASSYPLVPDTQYF
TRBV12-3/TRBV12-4,CASSPGTVSTSGANVLTF
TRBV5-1,CASSLSGLGNTEAFF
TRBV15,CATSRSGRTGGSVGENEQFF
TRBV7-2,CASSHKGFVYEQYF
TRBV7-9,CASSPSGRTYEQYF
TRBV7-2,CASSPGPGDYGYTF
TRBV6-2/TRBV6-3,CASINQGYDYEQYF
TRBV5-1,CASSFGALAGDNEQFF
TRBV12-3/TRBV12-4,CASSLVSPSDTQYF
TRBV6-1,CASSQLAGGLVPGELFF
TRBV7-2,CASSFSTGVLDTQYF
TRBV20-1,CSGVLAYEQFF
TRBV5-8,CASSLDLAGSETQYF
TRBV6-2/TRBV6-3,CASTFDQGTAGEQYF
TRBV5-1,CASSLLQGGGYEQYF
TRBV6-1,CASRTLSGGQPQHF
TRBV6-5,CASSYRRETQYF
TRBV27,CASRILSPPNTEAFF
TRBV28,CASSNGFYEQYF
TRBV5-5,CASSPDWGSPLHF
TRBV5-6,CASSRGTSGSYEQYF
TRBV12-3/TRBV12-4,CASGSHWDGELFF
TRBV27,CASRRSGLAVDEQFF
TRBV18,CASRTLGTDTQYF
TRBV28,CASSTYPETQYF
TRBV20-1,CSARLRQGGEGSPLHF
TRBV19,CASSPRQGKAFF
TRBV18,CASSDVNRDPKNIQYF
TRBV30,CAWSPNLNTEAFF
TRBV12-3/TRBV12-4,CASSLFGSPLHF
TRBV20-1,CSARDSGTGGTGELFF
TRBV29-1,CSVVRGRLNTEAFF
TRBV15,CATSRRRGDYEQYF
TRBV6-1,CASTMIGTALTTALHF
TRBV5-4,CASSFLRQQNTQYF